The rows below give T cell receptor beta chains drawn from one sample of a study of naive and memory T cell subsets. Each CDR3 protein is one row after TCRdb ran MiXCR on the UMI-ligation and nested PCR reads. The data hold roughly 100,000 distinct CDR3 sequences, with about 15% observed a single time. Input material: naive CD8+ T cells from blood. These receptors were obtained from a human donor in good health. Each CDR3 is given with its conserved first and last residue. A D gene is named only where the DNA matches it firmly. Not all rows give a size; the values are once, few, many and, for expanded clones, a class.

v_gene: TRBV13
j_gene: TRBJ2-1
d_gene: -
abundance: few
CDR3nt: TGTGCCAGCAGCACGATGGACAATGAGCAGTTCTTC
CDR3aa: CASSTMDNEQFF

v_gene: TRBV12-3/TRBV12-4
j_gene: TRBJ1-1
d_gene: TRBD1
abundance: many
CDR3nt: TGTGCCAGCAGTTCTCAGGGGGCCATGAACACTGAAGCTTTCTTT
CDR3aa: CASSSQGAMNTEAFF

v_gene: TRBV4-3
j_gene: TRBJ2-1
d_gene: TRBD2
abundance: many
CDR3nt: TGCGCCAGCAGCCAGGGGACTAGCGGGAGTAGGTACAATGAGCAGTTCTTC
CDR3aa: CASSQGTSGSRYNEQFF

v_gene: TRBV12-3/TRBV12-4
j_gene: TRBJ1-1
d_gene: TRBD1
abundance: -
CDR3nt: TGTGCCAGCAGTTTACTCGGGACAGGGGGCATAGACACTGAAGCTTTCTTT
CDR3aa: CASSLLGTGGIDTEAFF

v_gene: TRBV9
j_gene: TRBJ2-1
d_gene: -
abundance: -
CDR3nt: TGTGCCAGCAGCGTAACTGGCTCCTACAATGAGCAGTTCTTC
CDR3aa: CASSVTGSYNEQFF

v_gene: TRBV27
j_gene: TRBJ1-3
d_gene: -
abundance: many
CDR3nt: TGTGCCAGCAGTACGGGCAGGGGCCTCGGAAACACCATATATTTT
CDR3aa: CASSTGRGLGNTIYF

v_gene: TRBV15
j_gene: TRBJ2-7
d_gene: -
abundance: few
CDR3nt: TGTGCCACCAGCAGAGACCAGGGGTTCGAGCAGTACTTC
CDR3aa: CATSRDQGFEQYF

v_gene: TRBV4-2
j_gene: TRBJ2-7
d_gene: TRBD2
abundance: -
CDR3nt: TGTGCCAGCAGCCAAGAGGCTAGCGGGGTCTACGAGCAGTACTTC
CDR3aa: CASSQEASGVYEQYF

v_gene: TRBV28
j_gene: TRBJ2-7
d_gene: -
abundance: -
CDR3nt: TGTGCCAGCAGTGTTATATTGAGCTCCTACGAGCAGTACTTC
CDR3aa: CASSVILSSYEQYF

v_gene: TRBV27
j_gene: TRBJ2-2
d_gene: -
abundance: many
CDR3nt: TGTGCCAGCAGTTTCCAAACCGGGGAGCTGTTTTTT
CDR3aa: CASSFQTGELFF

v_gene: TRBV24-1
j_gene: TRBJ2-1
d_gene: TRBD2
abundance: many
CDR3nt: TGTGCCACTGGACTAGCGGGAGACAATGAGCAGTTCTTC
CDR3aa: CATGLAGDNEQFF

v_gene: TRBV2
j_gene: TRBJ1-1
d_gene: -
abundance: many
CDR3nt: TGTGCCAGCAGTGACCGCACCACAGGGATAGGATACAACACTGAAGCTTTCTTT
CDR3aa: CASSDRTTGIGYNTEAFF

v_gene: TRBV29-1
j_gene: TRBJ2-7
d_gene: -
abundance: few
CDR3nt: TGCAGCGTTGAAGATCGGGCAGTGCCAGGAGAGCAGTACTTC
CDR3aa: CSVEDRAVPGEQYF

v_gene: TRBV20-1
j_gene: TRBJ2-7
d_gene: -
abundance: many
CDR3nt: TGCAGTGCTGAAAGGACAGTCTTTGACGCCTACGAGCAGTACTTC
CDR3aa: CSAERTVFDAYEQYF

v_gene: TRBV12-3/TRBV12-4
j_gene: TRBJ2-7
d_gene: TRBD2
abundance: few
CDR3nt: TGTGCCAGCAGGCGACTAGCGGGAGACTACGAGCAGTACTTC
CDR3aa: CASRRLAGDYEQYF

v_gene: TRBV12-3/TRBV12-4
j_gene: TRBJ2-7
d_gene: -
abundance: -
CDR3nt: TGTGCCAGCAGTACCCTCGTCGAGCAGTACTTC
CDR3aa: CASSTLVEQYF

v_gene: TRBV13
j_gene: TRBJ2-3
d_gene: TRBD2
abundance: few
CDR3nt: TGTGCCAGCAACTCCAGAGTCGTTGTGGGAGGGGATACGCAGTATTTT
CDR3aa: CASNSRVVVGGDTQYF

v_gene: TRBV3-1
j_gene: TRBJ2-3
d_gene: TRBD2
abundance: -
CDR3nt: TGTGCCAGCAGCCAAGAGATGCGGGGGGGCACAGATACGCAGTATTTT
CDR3aa: CASSQEMRGGTDTQYF

v_gene: TRBV6-5
j_gene: TRBJ1-2
d_gene: -
abundance: few
CDR3nt: TGTGCCAGCAGTTCCGAGACAGGCTATGGCTACACCTTC
CDR3aa: CASSSETGYGYTF

v_gene: TRBV27
j_gene: TRBJ2-1
d_gene: -
abundance: -
CDR3nt: TGTGCCAGCAGTTTATCGGCAGATTACAATGAGCAGTTCTTC
CDR3aa: CASSLSADYNEQFF

v_gene: TRBV15
j_gene: TRBJ2-3
d_gene: -
abundance: few
CDR3nt: TGTGCCACCAGTAGCGTATCTAGCACAGATACGCAGTATTTT
CDR3aa: CATSSVSSTDTQYF

v_gene: TRBV11-3
j_gene: TRBJ1-5
d_gene: -
abundance: few
CDR3nt: TGTGCCAGCAGCTCCCGGACCGATCCAAGCAATCAGCCCCAGCATTTT
CDR3aa: CASSSRTDPSNQPQHF

v_gene: TRBV2
j_gene: TRBJ2-2
d_gene: -
abundance: -
CDR3nt: TGTGCCAGCAGTGAATTCTCCCAGGGGCCTGGCACCGGGGAGCTGTTTTTT
CDR3aa: CASSEFSQGPGTGELFF

v_gene: TRBV12-3/TRBV12-4
j_gene: TRBJ2-3
d_gene: -
abundance: -
CDR3nt: TGTGCCAGCAGTGGGAGGTCCCCTACAGATACGCAGTATTTT
CDR3aa: CASSGRSPTDTQYF

v_gene: TRBV3-1
j_gene: TRBJ2-1
d_gene: TRBD2
abundance: -
CDR3nt: TGTGCCAGCAGCCGCCTAGAATTTCGGGGGGACGGATACAATGAGCAGTTCTTC
CDR3aa: CASSRLEFRGDGYNEQFF

v_gene: TRBV2
j_gene: TRBJ2-5
d_gene: TRBD1
abundance: -
CDR3nt: TGTGCCAGCAGTGAAGGCAGGGGGCATCAAGAGACCCAGTACTTC
CDR3aa: CASSEGRGHQETQYF

v_gene: TRBV20-1
j_gene: TRBJ2-7
d_gene: -
abundance: few
CDR3nt: TGCAGTGCTAGAGTGGGCGGATCCTACGAGCAGTACTTC
CDR3aa: CSARVGGSYEQYF

v_gene: TRBV5-1
j_gene: TRBJ2-1
d_gene: TRBD2
abundance: -
CDR3nt: TGCGCCAGCCGGACTAGTCCACCCTACAATGAGCAGTTCTTC
CDR3aa: CASRTSPPYNEQFF

v_gene: TRBV5-5
j_gene: TRBJ1-4
d_gene: TRBD1
abundance: -
CDR3nt: TGTGCCAGCAGCTTAAGGGACAGAATTAATGAAAAACTGTTTTTT
CDR3aa: CASSLRDRINEKLFF

v_gene: TRBV5-6
j_gene: TRBJ1-6
d_gene: -
abundance: many
CDR3nt: TGTGCCAGCAGCTTGGGGTGGCAGCCCAATTCACCCCTCCACTTT
CDR3aa: CASSLGWQPNSPLHF

v_gene: TRBV7-2
j_gene: TRBJ2-7
d_gene: -
abundance: many
CDR3nt: TGTGCCAGCAGCTTAGATCCAGGTCTACCCTACGAGCAGTACTTC
CDR3aa: CASSLDPGLPYEQYF

v_gene: TRBV12-3/TRBV12-4
j_gene: TRBJ1-1
d_gene: -
abundance: few
CDR3nt: TGTGCCAGCAGTGGCCCGGGGGAAGCTTTCTTT
CDR3aa: CASSGPGEAFF

v_gene: TRBV29-1
j_gene: TRBJ2-1
d_gene: TRBD1
abundance: many
CDR3nt: TGCAGCGTGTTAGGACAGGGGTCCTACAATGAGCAGTTCTTC
CDR3aa: CSVLGQGSYNEQFF

v_gene: TRBV6-2/TRBV6-3
j_gene: TRBJ2-1
d_gene: TRBD2
abundance: -
CDR3nt: TGTGCCAGCAGTTACGGCGGGAGCAACAATGAGCAGTTCTTC
CDR3aa: CASSYGGSNNEQFF

v_gene: TRBV7-2
j_gene: TRBJ1-1
d_gene: -
abundance: -
CDR3nt: TGTGCCAGCAGCACTGACAGTTACACTGAAGCTTTCTTT
CDR3aa: CASSTDSYTEAFF

v_gene: TRBV4-2
j_gene: TRBJ1-4
d_gene: -
abundance: few
CDR3nt: TGTGCCAGCAGCCAAGAAACAGATTCTAATGAAAAACTGTTTTTT
CDR3aa: CASSQETDSNEKLFF

v_gene: TRBV6-2/TRBV6-3
j_gene: TRBJ2-3
d_gene: -
abundance: -
CDR3nt: TGTGCCAGCAGTTACTCCTCGGCGGCGGGCAGCACAGATACGCAGTATTTT
CDR3aa: CASSYSSAAGSTDTQYF

v_gene: TRBV2
j_gene: TRBJ1-2
d_gene: TRBD1
abundance: many
CDR3nt: TGTGCCAGCAGTGAAGAGCCAGGGGGAGGAAATGGCTACACCTTC
CDR3aa: CASSEEPGGGNGYTF

v_gene: TRBV4-3
j_gene: TRBJ2-2
d_gene: -
abundance: -
CDR3nt: TGCGCCAGCAGCTATCGACTAGACGCGAACACCGGGGAGCTGTTTTTT
CDR3aa: CASSYRLDANTGELFF

v_gene: TRBV7-3
j_gene: TRBJ2-3
d_gene: -
abundance: -
CDR3nt: TGTGCCAGCAGTCCAGGGTATAATCCTTCAGATACGCAGTATTTT
CDR3aa: CASSPGYNPSDTQYF

v_gene: TRBV20-1
j_gene: TRBJ2-1
d_gene: TRBD2
abundance: few
CDR3nt: TGCAGTGCTAGGGGAGATAGCGGGGGCCCCGGATATGAGCAGTTCTTC
CDR3aa: CSARGDSGGPGYEQFF

v_gene: TRBV4-3
j_gene: TRBJ2-3
d_gene: -
abundance: many
CDR3nt: TGCGCCAGCAGCCAGAGTAGCCCCGCCGTCGATACGCAGTATTTT
CDR3aa: CASSQSSPAVDTQYF

v_gene: TRBV7-9
j_gene: TRBJ1-1
d_gene: -
abundance: -
CDR3nt: TGTGCCAGCAGCTTATCAAACGGCGAAGCTTTCTTT
CDR3aa: CASSLSNGEAFF

v_gene: TRBV7-9
j_gene: TRBJ2-2
d_gene: TRBD2
abundance: -
CDR3nt: TGTGCCAGCAGGGCGGGCAGCGGGGAAGCGAACACCGGGGAGCTGTTTTTT
CDR3aa: CASRAGSGEANTGELFF

v_gene: TRBV29-1
j_gene: TRBJ2-7
d_gene: -
abundance: few
CDR3nt: TGCAGCGCCCTGAACGGGGCCACCTACGAGCAGTACTTC
CDR3aa: CSALNGATYEQYF

v_gene: TRBV12-3/TRBV12-4
j_gene: TRBJ2-7
d_gene: TRBD1
abundance: few
CDR3nt: TGTGCCAGCAGTTTCTGGGGACAGGGGACCTACGAGCAGTACTTC
CDR3aa: CASSFWGQGTYEQYF

v_gene: TRBV7-9
j_gene: TRBJ2-1
d_gene: -
abundance: -
CDR3nt: TGTGCCAGCAGGGCCGGGCAGGGGTTCAGCGACGAGCAGTTCTTC
CDR3aa: CASRAGQGFSDEQFF

v_gene: TRBV7-9
j_gene: TRBJ1-6
d_gene: -
abundance: few
CDR3nt: TGTGCCAGCAGCTTAGCAAACACGGGCGATCATTCACCCCTCCACTTT
CDR3aa: CASSLANTGDHSPLHF

v_gene: TRBV12-3/TRBV12-4
j_gene: TRBJ1-5
d_gene: -
abundance: few
CDR3nt: TGTGCGAGTGACAGAAGGGGCAATCAGCCCCAGCATTTT
CDR3aa: CASDRRGNQPQHF

v_gene: TRBV4-3
j_gene: TRBJ2-1
d_gene: TRBD2
abundance: many
CDR3nt: TGCGCCAGCAGCCAAGGGCTAGCGGGAAGCTCCTACAATGAGCAGTTCTTC
CDR3aa: CASSQGLAGSSYNEQFF

v_gene: TRBV11-2
j_gene: TRBJ1-2
d_gene: -
abundance: few
CDR3nt: TGTGCCAGCAGCTTAGAAAGGGGCAGGGAAGACTATGGCTACACCTTC
CDR3aa: CASSLERGREDYGYTF

v_gene: TRBV7-9
j_gene: TRBJ2-7
d_gene: -
abundance: -
CDR3nt: TGTGCCAGCAGCACACACTCCTACGAGCAGTACTTC
CDR3aa: CASSTHSYEQYF

v_gene: TRBV20-1
j_gene: TRBJ1-1
d_gene: -
abundance: -
CDR3nt: TGCAGTGCTAGAGGCCCCCCAGCTTTCTTT
CDR3aa: CSARGPPAFF